This T cell receptor (beta chain) was recovered during a study of shared clonotypes between healthy human individuals. Findings and limits, study-wide: Researchers found naive subsets generally carried larger estimated richness than memory subsets. Sorted-subset sequencing was shown by rarefaction to be incomplete despite large depth.

The assay was immunoSEQ multiplex PCR, and TCRdb's table has in-frame clones only and misses some. This repertoire shows about 2,500,000 clones, approximately 94% found once; its top ten account for 0.14%. Germline V gives CDR1 SGDLS, CDR2 YYNGEE. Trimming removed 2 bases from V and 5 bases from J; junction bases left unmatched: 6. This CDR3 spans 15 amino acids. A remark on this clone: What it binds is not known.

Adult Caucasians living in Nashville, Tennessee made up all of the donors. This rearrangement joins TRBV9 to TRBJ2-3; 9 bases line up with TRBD2. Material: naive CD4+ T cells sorted from blood. Indicated subset: CD45RA+ positively selected. The receptor was isolated from a man between 18 and 35 years old in good health. The CDR3 protein is CASSVASGVVDTQYF. The CDR3 coding sequence is TGTGCCAGCAGCGTCGCTAGCGGGGTGGTAGATACGCAGTATTTT.